Below, 30 T cell receptor beta chains from the same sample are listed, as sequenced in a study of T cells in Graves' hyperthyroidism and ophthalmopathy. TCR beta CDR3 regions were amplified from RNA transcripts. The TCR CDR3 was amplified in a first-round RT-PCR using the HTBI primer set. One entry per CDR3 protein, called by TCRdb with MiXCR from the multiplex PCR reads. The repertoire includes 350,000 or so distinct CDR3 sequences, 18% of them detected once, and roughly 15% sits in the top ten. Sample: blood. Receptor source: a woman aged 40 to 55 with Graves' ophthalmopathy.

This clonotype has ten or more counts. The genes are TRBV28 and TRBJ2-7, with TRBD1 as a possible D gene (6 bases). Germline V gene sequence: CDR1 MDHEN, CDR2 SYDVKM. CDR3 length: 15 residues. The germline V and J ends were trimmed by 5 bases and 0 bases, with 14 bases remaining between them. Here the CDR3 reads CASSQLQGSSYEQYF. The CDR3 bases are TGTGCCAGCAGTCAACTACAGGGTAGCTCCTACGAGCAGTACTTC.

The V gene is TRBV25-1, the J gene TRBJ2-5; the match to TRBD1 covers 8 bases. Germline trimming cut 4 bases from V and 4 bases from J; bases unmatched to any gene: 8. Per germline, CDR1 MGHDK and CDR2 SYGVNS. This CDR3 has 15 residues. This CDR3 reads CASSGSTGAGETQYF. The CDR3 DNA is TGTGCCAGCAGTGGCTCGACAGGGGCGGGAGAGACCCAGTACTTC.

This clonotype was detected ten times or more. This chain connects TRBV29-1 to TRBJ2-5; D is unclear. Trimming removed 4 bases at V and 5 bases at J, with 11 bases between. CDR1 and CDR2 from the germline V gene are SQVTM and ANQGSEA. This CDR3 has 12 amino acids. CDR3 in DNA: TGCAGCGTTGGGAAAGCGCAGGAGACCCAGTACTTC. Translated: CSVGKAQETQYF.

This clonotype was counted many times. The chain joins TRBV7-2 to TRBJ2-7; 12 bases line up with TRBD2. CDR1 SGHTA and CDR2 FQGNSA come from the germline V gene. V trimming: 0 bases; J trimming: 3 bases; junction bases outside the gene matches: 12. CDR3 length equals 19 residues. CDR3 amino acids: CASSLALRLAGGPIYEQYF. The CDR3 bases are TGTGCCAGCAGCTTAGCTTTGCGTCTAGCGGGAGGGCCCATCTACGAGCAGTACTTC.

The chain has TRBV5-8 and TRBJ1-3, with D perhaps matching TRBD1 (6 bases). The germline V and J ends were trimmed by 2 bases and 0 bases, with 9 bases remaining between them. Germline V gene lookup returns CDR1 SGHTS and CDR2 YDEGEE. CDR3 length: 15 residues. In nucleotides, the CDR3 is TGTGCCAGCAGCTTTGGGACACGCTCTGGAAACACCATATATTTT. This sequence encodes CASSFGTRSGNTIYF. The variable domain in full, with the rest retrieved from reference TRBV5-8 and TRBJ1-3, is EAGVTQSPTHLIKTRGQQATLRCSPISGHTSVYWYQQALGLGLQFLLWYDEGEERNRGNFPPRFSGRQFPNYSSELNVNALELEDSALYLCASSFGTRSGNTIYFGEGSWLTVV.

This clonotype was seen repeatedly, ten times or more. The CDR3, as DNA: TGTGCCAGCAGTGGGCAGCTAGAGGGGGTGCAGTACTTC. Translating it yields CASSGQLEGVQYF. The chain carries TRBV6-1 and TRBJ2-7, with D tentatively TRBD1 (6 bases). CDR3 length: 13 amino acids. Trimming left V 4 bases short and J 9 bases short, with 16 bases between. The germline gives CDR1 MNHNS, CDR2 SASEGT.

For this clonotype: One end of the junction does not line up with germline, which may come from a read error. This sequence joins TRBV4-3 and TRBJ1-5; unclear D gene. Germline V gene sequence: CDR1 LGHNA, CDR2 YSLEER. The CDR3 totals 17 residues. CDR3 nucleotide sequence: TGCGCCAGCAGCCAAGATTATGCTGGTTATAGCAATCGGCCCCAGCATTTT. As protein: CASSQDYAGYSNRPQHF.

With regard to this clonotype: Mismatch with germline at one junction end may stem from a read error. This chain connects TRBV25-1 to TRBJ2-7; no firm D call. Germline lookup yields CDR1 MGHDK and CDR2 SYGVNS. This CDR3 comprises 16 residues. CDR3 sequence: CASSELGGNGRYEQSF. Written as DNA, the CDR3 is TGTGCCAGCAGTGAATTAGGCGGTAACGGCAGGTACGAGCAGTCCTTC.

This clonotype was detected many times. The CDR3 loop is CASSQDRGNQPQHF. The CDR3, as DNA: TGCGCCAGCAGCCAAGACAGGGGTAATCAGCCCCAGCATTTT. This rearrangement joins TRBV4-3 to TRBJ1-5; a possible D gene is TRBD1 (6 bases). Trimming left V 0 bases short and J 4 bases short, with 7 bases between. The CDR3 has 14 amino acids. The germline V gene encodes CDR1 LGHNA and CDR2 YSLEER.

The chain links TRBV9 to TRBJ2-2; maybe TRBD2 (6 bases). This CDR3 has 19 amino acids. Germline CDR1 reads SGDLS; CDR2 reads YYNGEE. Trimming shortened V by 4 bases and J by 3 bases, and 25 bases separated the two germline ends. CDR3 DNA sequence: TGTGCCAGCAGCCCCGGGACGGTAGGACCCGGGAGATACACCGGGGAGCTGTTTTTT. Its protein product is CASSPGTVGPGRYTGELFF.

This clonotype was picked up many times. J is TRBJ2-5 and V is TRBV28; the match to TRBD2 covers 8 bases. Germline V gene sequence: CDR1 MDHEN, CDR2 SYDVKM. This CDR3 has 14 residues. With 5 bases clipped from V and 5 bases from J, the junction kept 7 bases outside the gene matches. The CDR3 nucleotides are TGTGCCAGCAGTAGGGCGGGAGGTTCTGAGACCCAGTACTTC. Protein product: CASSRAGGSETQYF.

The chain employs TRBV3-1 and TRBJ1-6; weak D call: TRBD1 (5 bases). Germline lookup yields CDR1 LGHDT and CDR2 YNNKEL (reference sequence). The V and J ends lost 3 bases and 2 bases respectively, with 5 bases between them. This CDR3 has 14 amino acids. The CDR3 spells CASSQGAYNSPLHF. The DNA of the CDR3 is TGTGCCAGCAGCCAGGGGGCCTATAATTCACCCCTCCACTTT.

This clonotype was observed at least ten times. The rearrangement links TRBV3-1 to TRBJ1-2; 9 nucleotides agree with TRBD1. Germline V CDR1 and CDR2: LGHDT, YNNKEL (reference sequence). The CDR3 spans 12 residues. With V trimmed by 5 bases and J by 11 bases, 6 bases remained unmatched. CDR3 bases: TGTGCCAGCAGCTTAACGGACAGGGGATACACCTTC. It yields the protein CASSLTDRGYTF.

This clonotype was counted ten times or more. The chain combines TRBV7-9 with TRBJ1-1; D is uncertain. Germline CDR1 reads SEHNR; CDR2 reads FQNEAQ (reference sequence). Trimming took 5 bases from V and 0 from J, leaving 4 bases between them. This CDR3 is built from 12 residues. CDR3 coding DNA: TGTGCCAGCAGCGACTTGAACACTGAAGCTTTCTTT. This codes for CASSDLNTEAFF.

The sample holds a few counts of this clonotype. The J gene is TRBJ2-2, the V gene TRBV20-1; the D is unclear. CDR1 is DFQATT, CDR2 SNEGSKA, per germline (reference sequence). Trimming took 5 bases from V and 8 from J, leaving 6 bases between them. The CDR3 runs 10 residues. The CDR3 here is CSAPLGELFF. CDR3 nucleotides: TGCAGTGCTCCACTGGGGGAGCTGTTTTTT.

This clonotype was seen at least ten times. This chain uses TRBV28 with TRBJ2-5; 13 nucleotides line up with TRBD2. Germline-derived CDR1 and CDR2 are MDHEN and SYDVKM. CDR3 length equals 18 residues. The J segment lost 5 bases and the V segment lost 4 bases, leaving 13 bases of the junction unmatched. The DNA of the CDR3 is TGTGCCAGCAGTTCCCCGGGACTAGCGGGACCGCCGTCTGAGACCCAGTACTTC. Protein: CASSSPGLAGPPSETQYF.

In its sample, this clonotype was seen many times. The CDR3 DNA sequence: TGTGCCAGCAGCCGTAGGTTGGGCGGCACAGATACGCAGTATTTT. Translated: CASSRRLGGTDTQYF. The chain recombines TRBV28 with TRBJ2-3, with D unclear. The CDR3 runs to 15 residues. Germline CDR1 reads MDHEN; CDR2 reads SYDVKM. V was clipped by 6 bases and J by 1 base, with 14 bases between them.

There are a few counts of this clonotype. The chain uses TRBV18 and TRBJ1-1; D is uncertain. This CDR3 has 13 residues. Germline V gene lookup returns CDR1 KGHSH and CDR2 LQKENI. Trimming removed 5 bases at V and 0 bases at J, with 7 bases between. The CDR3 nucleotides are TGTGCCAGCTCATCTGAAATGAACACTGAAGCTTTCTTT. Protein: CASSSEMNTEAFF. Using reference TRBV18 and TRBJ1-1 for the parts outside the CDR3, the full variable domain is NAGVMQNPRHLVRRRGQEARLRCSPMKGHSHVYWYRQLPEEGLKFMVYLQKENIIDESGMPKERFSAEFPKEGPSILRIQQVVRGDSAAYFCASSSEMNTEAFFGQGTRLTVV.

This clonotype appeared many times. The J gene is TRBJ1-2, the V gene TRBV6-5; D gene ambiguous. Germline lookup yields CDR1 MNHEY and CDR2 SVGAGI. This CDR3 region has 13 residues. Trimming left V 2 bases short and J 0 bases short, with 4 bases between. The CDR3 here is CASSYQSNYGYTF. CDR3 bases: TGTGCCAGCAGTTACCAATCTAACTATGGCTACACCTTC.

This clonotype was counted many times. This chain links TRBV6-5 with TRBJ1-2; D is unresolved. V shed 2 bases and J shed 8 bases, with 18 bases lying between them. Looked up from germline, CDR1 is MNHEY and CDR2 is SVGAGI. This CDR3 comprises 15 residues. The CDR3 region has the DNA TGTGCCAGCAGTTACGGGGTCAGGTCCTCGGGAGGCTACACCTTC. This gives the protein CASSYGVRSSGGYTF.

This clonotype came up many times. The chain is built from TRBV20-1 and TRBJ2-7, with 9 nucleotides matching TRBD1. The germline gives CDR1 DFQATT, CDR2 SNEGSKA (reference sequence). V was clipped by 5 bases and J by 4 bases; unmatched bases: 9. The CDR3 totals 14 residues. In DNA form, the CDR3 reads TGCAGTGCTGGGTCGAATGACAGGGGGTACGAGCAGTACTTC. It is translated as CSAGSNDRGYEQYF.

The sample holds many counts of this clonotype. V gene TRBV5-4 combines with J gene TRBJ2-7, with TRBD1 identical over 7 bases. CDR3 size: 15 residues. CDR1 is SGHNT and CDR2 is YYREEE in the germline V gene (reference sequence). Losses at the gene ends were 6 bases for V and 3 bases for J; bases not matched to a gene: 12. Here the CDR3 DNA reads TGTGCCAGCACCCTGATAGGGGCAGGGGGCTACGAGCAGTACTTC. Its protein is CASTLIGAGGYEQYF.

This clonotype was counted many times. The V gene is TRBV6-8, the J gene TRBJ2-5; possibly TRBD1 for D (6 bases). The CDR3 has 15 residues. Germline V gives CDR1 MNHGY, CDR2 SAAAGT. Between the trimmed V and J ends, which lost 4 bases and 5 bases, there was a span of 17 bases. The CDR3: CASSFRGHLGETQYF. The CDR3 DNA is TGTGCCAGCAGTTTTAGGGGACACCTCGGGGAGACCCAGTACTTC.

This clonotype was seen repeatedly, ten times or more. The gene calls are TRBV19 and TRBJ2-3; weak D call: TRBD2 (5 bases). This CDR3 comprises 15 residues. Between the trimmed V and J ends, which lost 0 bases and 6 bases, there was a span of 13 bases. The germline V gene encodes CDR1 LNHDA and CDR2 SQIVND (reference sequence). The CDR3 coding sequence is TGTGCCAGTAGTATAGAAGAGGGTATAGGGGATACGCAGTATTTT. Residues: CASSIEEGIGDTQYF.

This clonotype was seen at least ten times. The chain has TRBV7-2 and TRBJ2-2; D unclear. Trimming stripped 1 base from V and 2 bases from J, with 8 bases between. CDR1 and CDR2 (germline): SGHTA, FQGNSA. The CDR3 has 15 amino acids. In DNA, the CDR3 is TGTGCCAGCAGCTTAGGGGCGGCCAACACCGGGGAGCTGTTTTTT. Its protein product is CASSLGAANTGELFF.

This clonotype has at least ten counts. An end of the junction does not agree with germline; a read error may underlie this. The chain carries TRBV6-2 or TRBV6-3 and TRBJ2-2, with D perhaps being TRBD1 or TRBD2 (5 bases each). CDR3 size: 16 residues. Germline V gives CDR1 MNHEY, CDR2 SVGEGT. CDR3 DNA: TGTGCCAGCAGTAACTACAGGATTCTCCTCACCGGGGAGCCGTTTTTT. This encodes CASSNYRILLTGEPFF.

In this sample, this clonotype turned up many times. J is TRBJ1-2 and V is TRBV24-1; maybe TRBD1 (6 bases). The germline V and J ends were trimmed by 1 base and 9 bases, with 8 bases remaining between them. The CDR3 is made up of 12 amino acids. Germline loops: CDR1 KGHDR, CDR2 SFDVKD. The CDR3 spells CATSDFGGRYTF. The CDR3 DNA is TGTGCCACCAGTGATTTTGGGGGGCGCTACACCTTC.

This sequence joins TRBV12-3 or TRBV12-4 and TRBJ2-5; perhaps TRBD2 as D (6 bases). V lost 8 bases, J lost 5 bases, and 21 bases lay in between. This CDR3 spans 15 amino acids. This CDR3 reads CASAKESAGRETQYF. The CDR3 DNA sequence: TGTGCCAGCGCCAAGGAGAGTGCGGGACGGGAGACCCAGTACTTC.

This clonotype was seen at least ten times. V and J are TRBV20-1 and TRBJ1-6; possible D gene TRBD1, 5 bases. The V gene lost 5 bases and the J gene lost 1 base, with 12 bases spanning the gap. Per germline, CDR1 DFQATT and CDR2 SNEGSKA (reference sequence). The CDR3 covers 15 residues. In DNA form, the CDR3 reads TGCAGTGCTTATGGGGGGGTATCCTATAATTCACCCCTCCACTTT. It yields the protein CSAYGGVSYNSPLHF.

The rearrangement links TRBV6-1 to TRBJ1-1; tentative D call: TRBD1 (6 bases). Per the germline V gene, CDR1 is MNHNS and CDR2 is SASEGT. Trimming stripped 8 bases from V and 2 bases from J, with 15 bases between. CDR3 length: 14 amino acids. The CDR3 nucleotides read TGTGCCAGCGGACGGGGGCAAAGAAACACTGAAGCTTTCTTT. This translates into CASGRGQRNTEAFF.